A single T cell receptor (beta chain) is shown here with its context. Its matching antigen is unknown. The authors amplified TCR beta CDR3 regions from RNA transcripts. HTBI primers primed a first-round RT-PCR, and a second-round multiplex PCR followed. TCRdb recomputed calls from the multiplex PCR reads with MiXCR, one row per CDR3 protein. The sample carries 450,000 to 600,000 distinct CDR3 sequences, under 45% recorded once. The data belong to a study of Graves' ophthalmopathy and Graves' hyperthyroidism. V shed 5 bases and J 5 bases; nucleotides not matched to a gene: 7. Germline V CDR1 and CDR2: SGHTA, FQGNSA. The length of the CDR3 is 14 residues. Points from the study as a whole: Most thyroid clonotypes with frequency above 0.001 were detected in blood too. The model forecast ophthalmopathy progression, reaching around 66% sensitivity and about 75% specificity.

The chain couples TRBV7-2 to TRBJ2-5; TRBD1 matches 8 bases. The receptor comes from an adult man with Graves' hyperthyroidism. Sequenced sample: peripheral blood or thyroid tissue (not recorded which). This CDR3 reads CASSPSRGHETQYF. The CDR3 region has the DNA TGTGCCAGCAGCCCCAGCAGGGGGCACGAGACCCAGTACTTC.